This T cell receptor beta chain was found in a study of CD8+ T cells in alopecia areata. Study-level information: Those patients who were treated received oral tofacitinib, which was given at 5 to 10 mg twice daily for moderate-to-severe alopecia areata. Scalp area affected, as a percentage, set the severity score of treated patients.

Worth noting for this clone: Its antigen is currently unknown. The junction departs from the called germline gene at one end, perhaps through a read error.

As for treatment: oral pan-JAK inhibitor, 5-10 mg twice daily. The sequencing template was cDNA reverse transcribed from extracted RNA. The protocol was immunoSEQ multiplex PCR, while the TCRdb copy is restricted to in-frame clones and leaves out a portion. This sample has over 100,000 clones, with about half found just once. Whole-study findings and limits: Only a single nonresponder existed, so baseline CD8+ expansion links stay unclear.

The CDR3 sequence is 15 residues long. Germline assignment: CDR1 MGHRA and CDR2 YSYEKL. The source of this sequence is a human donor with alopecia areata. The rearrangement uses TRBV4-1 and TRBJ1-2, with D maybe TRBD1 (5 bases). The specimen comprised CD4+ T cells sorted from blood, sampled at week 4, from a patient treated with tofacitinib. The CDR3 here is CASRQVARVNYGYTF. The CDR3 coding sequence is TGCGCCAGCAGACAAGTGGCCAGGGTGAACTATGGCTACACCTTC.